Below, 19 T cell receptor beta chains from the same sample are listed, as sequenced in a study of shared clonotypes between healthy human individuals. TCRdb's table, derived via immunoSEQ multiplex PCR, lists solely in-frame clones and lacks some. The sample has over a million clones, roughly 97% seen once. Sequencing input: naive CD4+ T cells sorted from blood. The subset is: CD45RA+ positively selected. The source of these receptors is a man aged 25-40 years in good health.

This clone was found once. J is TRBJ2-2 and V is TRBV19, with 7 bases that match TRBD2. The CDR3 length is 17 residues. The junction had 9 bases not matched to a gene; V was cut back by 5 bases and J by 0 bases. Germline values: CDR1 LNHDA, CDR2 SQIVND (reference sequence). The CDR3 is CASSPFPLAANTGELFF. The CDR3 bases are TGTGCCAGTAGTCCCTTCCCTCTAGCGGCGAACACCGGGGAGCTGTTTTTT.

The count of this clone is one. The CDR3 protein is CASSPGLAYSTDTQYF. The CDR3 DNA sequence: TGTGCCAGCAGCCCGGGACTAGCATATAGCACAGATACGCAGTATTTT. The chain carries TRBV5-6 and TRBJ2-3, with 9 bases matching TRBD2. From germline, CDR1 is SGHDT and CDR2 YYEEEE. This CDR3 comprises 16 residues. V shed 4 bases, J shed 0 bases, and the junction held 6 bases outside the gene matches. The full variable domain, completed using reference TRBV5-6 and TRBJ2-3, is DAGVTQSPTHLIKTRGQQVTLRCSPKSGHDTVSWYQQALGQGPQFIFQYYEEEERQRGNFPDRFSGHQFPNYSSELNVNALLLGDSALYLCASSPGLAYSTDTQYFGPGTRLTVL.

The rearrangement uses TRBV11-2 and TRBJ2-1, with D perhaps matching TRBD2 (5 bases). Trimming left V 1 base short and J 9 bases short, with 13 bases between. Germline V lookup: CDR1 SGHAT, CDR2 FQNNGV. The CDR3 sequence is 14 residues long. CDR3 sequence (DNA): TGTGCCAGCAGCTTAGGGGCACTAGAGGGTGAGCAGTTCTTC. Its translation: CASSLGALEGEQFF.

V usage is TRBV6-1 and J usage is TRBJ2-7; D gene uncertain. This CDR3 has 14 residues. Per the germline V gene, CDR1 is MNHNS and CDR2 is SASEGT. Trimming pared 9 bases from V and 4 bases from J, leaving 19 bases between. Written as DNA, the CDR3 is TGTGCCAGTAAAGGATTATCGCTTTTGTACGAGCAGTACTTC. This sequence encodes CASKGLSLLYEQYF.

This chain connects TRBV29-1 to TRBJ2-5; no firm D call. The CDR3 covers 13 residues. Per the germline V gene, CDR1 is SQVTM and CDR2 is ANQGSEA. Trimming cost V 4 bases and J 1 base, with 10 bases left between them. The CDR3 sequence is CSVVGSPQETQYF. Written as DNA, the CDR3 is TGCAGCGTTGTGGGGTCACCCCAAGAGACCCAGTACTTC. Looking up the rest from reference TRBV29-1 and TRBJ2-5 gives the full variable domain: SAVISQKPSRDICQRGTSLTIQCQVDSQVTMMFWYRQQPGQSLTLIATANQGSEATYESGFVIDKFPISRPNLTFSTLTVSNMSPEDSSIYLCSVVGSPQETQYFGPGTRLLVL.

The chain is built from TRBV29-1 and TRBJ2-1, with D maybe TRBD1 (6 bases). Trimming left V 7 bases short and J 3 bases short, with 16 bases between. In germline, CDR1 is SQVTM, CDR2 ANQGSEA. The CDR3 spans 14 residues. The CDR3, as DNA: TGCAGCGGTATGGACAGTAGTTACTACAATGAGCAGTTCTTC. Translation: CSGMDSSYYNEQFF.

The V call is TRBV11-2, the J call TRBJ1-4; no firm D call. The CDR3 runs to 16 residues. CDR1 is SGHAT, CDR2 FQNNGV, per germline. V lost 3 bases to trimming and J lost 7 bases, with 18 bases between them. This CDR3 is CASSFSGGEMTEKLFF. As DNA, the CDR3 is TGTGCCAGCAGCTTTTCCGGCGGGGAGATGACTGAAAAACTGTTTTTT. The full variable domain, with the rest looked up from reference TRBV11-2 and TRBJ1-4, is EAGVAQSPRYKIIEKRQSVAFWCNPISGHATLYWYQQILGQGPKLLIQFQNNGVVDDSQLPKDRFSAERLKGVDSTLKIQPAKLEDSAVYLCASSFSGGEMTEKLFFGSGTQLSVL.

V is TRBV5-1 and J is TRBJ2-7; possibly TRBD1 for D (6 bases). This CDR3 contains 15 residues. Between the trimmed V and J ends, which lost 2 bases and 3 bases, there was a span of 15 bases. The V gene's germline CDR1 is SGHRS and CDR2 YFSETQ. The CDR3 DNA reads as TGCGCCAGCAGCTTAACAGGGACCAGCAACTACGAGCAGTACTTC. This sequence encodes CASSLTGTSNYEQYF.

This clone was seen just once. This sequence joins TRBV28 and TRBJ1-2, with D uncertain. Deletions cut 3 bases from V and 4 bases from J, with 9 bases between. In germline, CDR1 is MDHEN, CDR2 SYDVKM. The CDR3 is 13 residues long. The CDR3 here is CASSFQIRYGYTF. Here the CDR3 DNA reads TGTGCCAGCAGTTTTCAGATTCGCTATGGCTACACCTTC.

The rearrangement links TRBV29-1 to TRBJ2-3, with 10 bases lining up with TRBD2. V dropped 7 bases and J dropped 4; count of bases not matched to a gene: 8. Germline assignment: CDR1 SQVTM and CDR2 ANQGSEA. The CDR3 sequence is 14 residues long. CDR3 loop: CSARTSGNSDTQYF. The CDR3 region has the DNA TGCAGCGCGAGGACTAGCGGTAATTCAGATACGCAGTATTTT.

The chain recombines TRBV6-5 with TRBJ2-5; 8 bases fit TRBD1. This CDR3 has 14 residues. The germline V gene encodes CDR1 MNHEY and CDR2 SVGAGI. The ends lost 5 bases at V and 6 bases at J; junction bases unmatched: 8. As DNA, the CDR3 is TGTGCCAGCAGTCAAGCCAACAGGGGGAAGACCCAGTACTTC. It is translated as CASSQANRGKTQYF.

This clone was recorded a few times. CDR3 sequence (DNA): TGTGCCAGCAGACTAACTAGGGGGGAGCAGTATTTT. This gives the protein CASRLTRGEQYF. The rearrangement links TRBV2 to TRBJ2-3; either TRBD1 or TRBD2 may fit D (6 bases each). Germline V lookup: CDR1 SNHLY, CDR2 FYNNEI. This CDR3 comprises 12 residues. Trimming stripped 6 bases from V and 11 bases from J, with 15 bases between. Full variable domain (missing parts from reference TRBV2 and TRBJ2-3): EPEVTQTPSHQVTQMGQEVILRCVPISNHLYFYWYRQILGQKVEFLVSFYNNEISEKSEIFDDQFSVERPDGSNFTLKIRSTKLEDSAMYFCASRLTRGEQYFGPGTRLTVL.

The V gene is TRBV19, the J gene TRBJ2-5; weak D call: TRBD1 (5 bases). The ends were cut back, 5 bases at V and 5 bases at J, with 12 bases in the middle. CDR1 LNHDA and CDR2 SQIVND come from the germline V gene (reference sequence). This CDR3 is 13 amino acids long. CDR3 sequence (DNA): TGTGCCAGTAGTTCGGCAGGGCCGGAGACCCAGTACTTC. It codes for CASSSAGPETQYF. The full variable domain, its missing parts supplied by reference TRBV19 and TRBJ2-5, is DGGITQSPKYLFRKEGQNVTLSCEQNLNHDAMYWYRQDPGQGLRLIYYSQIVNDFQKGDIAEGYSVSREKKESFPLTVTSAQKNPTAFYLCASSSAGPETQYFGPGTRLLVL.

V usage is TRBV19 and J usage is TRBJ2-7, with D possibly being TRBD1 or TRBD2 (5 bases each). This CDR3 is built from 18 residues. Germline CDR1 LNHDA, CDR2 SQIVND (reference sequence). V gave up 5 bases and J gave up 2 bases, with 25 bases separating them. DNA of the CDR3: TGTGCCAGTAGTCCATGGGGCCCCTTGGGACGGACGACCTACGAGCAGTACTTC. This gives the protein CASSPWGPLGRTTYEQYF. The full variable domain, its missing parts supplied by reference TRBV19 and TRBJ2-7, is DGGITQSPKYLFRKEGQNVTLSCEQNLNHDAMYWYRQDPGQGLRLIYYSQIVNDFQKGDIAEGYSVSREKKESFPLTVTSAQKNPTAFYLCASSPWGPLGRTTYEQYFGPGTRLTVT.

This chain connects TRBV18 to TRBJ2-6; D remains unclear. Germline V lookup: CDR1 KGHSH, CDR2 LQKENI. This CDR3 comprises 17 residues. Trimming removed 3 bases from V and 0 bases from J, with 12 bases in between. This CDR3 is CASSPAGPNSGANVLTF. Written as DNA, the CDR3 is TGTGCCAGCTCACCGGCCGGCCCCAACTCTGGGGCCAACGTCCTGACTTTC.

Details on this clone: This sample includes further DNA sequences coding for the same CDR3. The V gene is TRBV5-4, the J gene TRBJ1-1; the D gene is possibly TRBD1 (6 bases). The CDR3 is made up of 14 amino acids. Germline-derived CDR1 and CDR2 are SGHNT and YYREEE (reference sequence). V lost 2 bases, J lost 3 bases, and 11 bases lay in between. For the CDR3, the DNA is TGTGCCAGCAGCTTAGGGGGGCGCGACACTGAAGCTTTCTTT. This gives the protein CASSLGGRDTEAFF.

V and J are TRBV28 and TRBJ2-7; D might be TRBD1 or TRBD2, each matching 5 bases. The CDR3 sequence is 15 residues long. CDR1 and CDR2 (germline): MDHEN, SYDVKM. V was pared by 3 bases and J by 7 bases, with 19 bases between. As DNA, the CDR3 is TGTGCCAGCAGTTTCCCGCCGGGACGGTCTTGGGAGCAGTACTTC. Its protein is CASSFPPGRSWEQYF.

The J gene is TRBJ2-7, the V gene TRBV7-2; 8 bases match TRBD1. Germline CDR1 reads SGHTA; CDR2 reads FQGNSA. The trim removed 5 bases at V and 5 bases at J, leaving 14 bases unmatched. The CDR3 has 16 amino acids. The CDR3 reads CASSQQIQGVGNEQYF. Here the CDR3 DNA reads TGTGCCAGCAGCCAGCAGATACAGGGGGTTGGAAACGAGCAGTACTTC.

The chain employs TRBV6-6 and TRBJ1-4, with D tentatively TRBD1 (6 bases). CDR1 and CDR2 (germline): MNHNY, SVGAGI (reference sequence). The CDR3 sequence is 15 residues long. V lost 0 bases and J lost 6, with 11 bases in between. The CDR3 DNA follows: TGTGCCAGCAGTTACTCGGACAGTCTATATGAAAAACTGTTTTTT. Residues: CASSYSDSLYEKLFF.